This is a list of T cell receptor beta chains from one sample in a study of cytomegalovirus exposure and HLA in healthy donors. Sequencing used immunoSEQ multiplex PCR; TCRdb keeps in-frame clones, though not all of them. The table lists just over 150,000 clones, around 79% of them singletons. The sequenced material came from PBMCs. Every receptor here comes from a woman in her 50s in good health and CMV-seropositive. CDR3s include the opening cysteine and the closing phenylalanine or tryptophan. D genes are given only for firm matches. Only part of the rows carry a size: once, few, many, or a class if the clone is expanded.

D: TRBD2
J: TRBJ2-3
V: TRBV28
size: .
DNA: TGTGCCAGCAGTTTCGCCCGGGAGGGCACAGATACGCAGTATTTT
CDR3: CASSFAREGTDTQYF

D: TRBD1
J: TRBJ1-1
V: TRBV2
size: .
DNA: TGTGCCAGCAGTGAAATGGGGACAGGGAACACTGAAGCTTTCTTT
CDR3: CASSEMGTGNTEAFF

D: .
J: TRBJ1-2
V: TRBV30
size: .
DNA: TGTGCCTGGAGTCTACAGGGCTATGGCTACACCTTC
CDR3: CAWSLQGYGYTF

D: TRBD1
J: TRBJ2-1
V: TRBV7-2
size: .
DNA: TGTGCCAGCAGCTCGAGGTCGGGACAGGGGTTGGAGCAGTTCTTC
CDR3: CASSSRSGQGLEQFF

D: TRBD2
J: TRBJ2-1
V: TRBV5-6
size: few
DNA: TGTGCCAGCAGCTTCCCTGGGGATACTAGCGGGAGGGGAAATGAGCAGTTCTTC
CDR3: CASSFPGDTSGRGNEQFF

D: .
J: TRBJ2-7
V: TRBV9
size: .
DNA: TGTGCCAGCAGCCCGCCGGACAGATCGGAGCAGTACTTC
CDR3: CASSPPDRSEQYF

D: TRBD1
J: TRBJ1-5
V: TRBV28
size: .
DNA: TGTGCCAGCAGTTTAGTGAGCTGGACAGGGGCCAATCAGCCCCAGCATTTT
CDR3: CASSLVSWTGANQPQHF

D: .
J: TRBJ1-4
V: TRBV28
size: few
DNA: TGTGCCAGCAGCGGGTGGGAAAAACTGTTTTTT
CDR3: CASSGWEKLFF

D: .
J: TRBJ1-5
V: TRBV5-6
size: few
DNA: TGTGCCAGCAGCTTGGGTGGCAAGCCCCAGCATTTT
CDR3: CASSLGGKPQHF

D: .
J: TRBJ1-4
V: TRBV2
size: .
DNA: TGTGCCAGCGGAGGCCCCAGGGGAAGTGAAAAACTGTTTTTT
CDR3: CASGGPRGSEKLFF

D: .
J: TRBJ2-7
V: TRBV5-1
size: .
DNA: TGCGCCAGCAGCGACCAGGGTTACGAGCAGTACTTC
CDR3: CASSDQGYEQYF

D: TRBD1
J: TRBJ2-7
V: TRBV6-5
size: .
DNA: TGTGCCAGCAACAAGCAGGGGGCTGGCGAGCAGTACTTC
CDR3: CASNKQGAGEQYF

D: .
J: TRBJ2-7
V: TRBV19
size: .
DNA: TGTGCCAGTAGGGAACGGAGGGTCCACGAGCAGTACTTC
CDR3: CASRERRVHEQYF

D: TRBD1
J: TRBJ1-1
V: TRBV7-2
size: .
DNA: TGTGCCAGCAGCCGACAGGGGGACACTGAAGCTTTCTTT
CDR3: CASSRQGDTEAFF

D: TRBD2
J: TRBJ2-7
V: TRBV10-2
size: .
DNA: TGCGCCACCCTCCGGGAGGCTAGCGGTAAGGGGGAGCAGTACTTC
CDR3: CATLREASGKGEQYF

D: TRBD1
J: TRBJ2-7
V: TRBV7-2
size: .
DNA: TGTGCCAGCAGCTTAGCCGGGACAGGGGGCTCCTACGAGCAGTACTTC
CDR3: CASSLAGTGGSYEQYF

D: TRBD1
J: TRBJ1-5
V: TRBV5-5
size: few
DNA: TGTGCCAGCAGCCCGTCGACAGGGGTCAATCAGCCCCAGCATTTT
CDR3: CASSPSTGVNQPQHF

D: TRBD1
J: TRBJ1-6
V: TRBV18
size: few
DNA: TGTGCCAGCTCACCCCAACAGGGGGTAAATTCACCCCTCCACTTT
CDR3: CASSPQQGVNSPLHF

D: TRBD2
J: TRBJ2-7
V: TRBV18
size: .
DNA: TGTGCCAGCTCACCGCGGACTAGCGGGAACGAGCAGTACTTC
CDR3: CASSPRTSGNEQYF

D: .
J: TRBJ2-7
V: TRBV9
size: .
DNA: TGTGCCAGCAGCGCGCACCGGGACAACTCCTACGAGCAGTACTTC
CDR3: CASSAHRDNSYEQYF

D: TRBD2
J: TRBJ2-1
V: TRBV7-3
size: .
DNA: TGTGCCAGCAGCTTAGGACTAGCGGAATACAATGAGCAGTTCTTC
CDR3: CASSLGLAEYNEQFF

D: TRBD1
J: TRBJ2-5
V: TRBV9
size: few
DNA: TGTGCCAGCAGCGTAGGGGGGGACAGGGTAATAGAGACCCAGTACTTC
CDR3: CASSVGGDRVIETQYF

D: .
J: TRBJ1-2
V: TRBV19
size: .
DNA: TGTGCCAGTAGTATAGATCCATCCGGTAGCGATGGCTACACCTTC
CDR3: CASSIDPSGSDGYTF

D: TRBD1
J: TRBJ1-4
V: TRBV10-3
size: .
DNA: TGTGCCGCCGATCACAGGGGGATACCAACTAATGAAAAACTGTTTTTT
CDR3: CAADHRGIPTNEKLFF

D: TRBD1
J: TRBJ2-7
V: TRBV10-3
size: once
DNA: TGTGCCATCAGTGAGTCCACTTCAACGGGACAGAGCTCCTACGAGCAGTACTTC
CDR3: CAISESTSTGQSSYEQYF

D: .
J: TRBJ2-2
V: TRBV19
size: .
DNA: TGTGCCAGTAGTTGGCAGGCTCGAAACACCGGGGAGCTGTTTTTT
CDR3: CASSWQARNTGELFF

D: .
J: TRBJ1-2
V: TRBV4-3
size: .
DNA: TGCGCCAGCAGCCAACAAACCGGGACTGGGGTGGGCTACACCTTC
CDR3: CASSQQTGTGVGYTF

D: .
J: TRBJ2-3
V: TRBV10-3
size: .
DNA: TGTGCCATCAGTGAGCTCGGAGATACGCAGTATTTT
CDR3: CAISELGDTQYF

D: .
J: TRBJ1-5
V: TRBV9
size: .
DNA: TGTGCCAGCAGCTCCCAGGGGCAGAATCAGCCCCAGCATTTT
CDR3: CASSSQGQNQPQHF

D: TRBD1
J: TRBJ2-2
V: TRBV5-6
size: .
DNA: TGTGCCAGCAGCGTCCGGGACAGGGGTGCCGGGGAGCTGTTTTTT
CDR3: CASSVRDRGAGELFF

D: .
J: TRBJ2-1
V: TRBV29-1
size: once
DNA: TGCAGCGTGATGGGACAACATAGAAACTACAATGAGCAGTTCTTC
CDR3: CSVMGQHRNYNEQFF

D: .
J: TRBJ2-7
V: TRBV30
size: .
DNA: TGTGCCTGGAGTGTACGAGGGTTCTCCTACGAGCAGTACTTC
CDR3: CAWSVRGFSYEQYF

D: TRBD1
J: TRBJ1-4
V: TRBV2
size: .
DNA: TGTGCCAGCAGTCATCCGGGACAGGGGACAGAGCAGCTGCCTTTT
CDR3: CASSHPGQGTEQLPF

D: TRBD1
J: TRBJ1-4
V: TRBV9
size: .
DNA: TGTGCCAGCAGCGTAGATTTGGACAGGGGGCCGCCTAATGAAAAACTGTTTTTT
CDR3: CASSVDLDRGPPNEKLFF

D: .
J: TRBJ2-2
V: TRBV5-1
size: few
DNA: TGCGCCAGTACGACTCGAAACAGGGAATATGCCGGGGAGCTGTTTTTT
CDR3: CASTTRNREYAGELFF

D: TRBD1
J: TRBJ2-7
V: TRBV28
size: .
DNA: TGTGCCAGCACAGTACAGGGGGCCATCGAGCAGTACTTC
CDR3: CASTVQGAIEQYF

D: .
J: TRBJ2-3
V: TRBV5-4
size: .
DNA: TGTGCCAGCAGGCCCGACCCGGGAACACTAAGCACAGATACGCAGTATTTT
CDR3: CASRPDPGTLSTDTQYF

D: .
J: TRBJ2-5
V: TRBV7-2
size: .
DNA: TGTGCCAGCAGCTTAGTCCGGGGTTCGGAGACCCAGTACTTC
CDR3: CASSLVRGSETQYF

D: .
J: TRBJ2-3
V: TRBV28
size: .
DNA: TGTGCCAGCTCGGGGGGGGGACAGGGAATCACAGATACGCAGTATTTT
CDR3: CASSGGGQGITDTQYF

D: TRBD1
J: TRBJ1-1
V: TRBV2
size: .
DNA: TGTGCCAGCAGTGAAGGGACAGGGGAGACCGCTGAAGCTTTCTTT
CDR3: CASSEGTGETAEAFF

D: .
J: TRBJ2-7
V: TRBV7-3
size: .
DNA: TGTGCCAGCAGGGTCGGCGGCTCCTCCTACGAGCAGTACTTC
CDR3: CASRVGGSSYEQYF

D: .
J: TRBJ1-5
V: TRBV2
size: few
DNA: TGTGCCAGCAGCGCCTCCGGTGATCAGCCCCAGCATTTT
CDR3: CASSASGDQPQHF

D: TRBD2
J: TRBJ2-1
V: TRBV6-4
size: few
DNA: TGTGCCAGCAGGACTAGCGGGGGGTATGGTGAGCAGTTCTTC
CDR3: CASRTSGGYGEQFF

D: TRBD2
J: TRBJ2-1
V: TRBV13
size: .
DNA: TGTGCCAGCAGAACTAGCGGGACCTACAATGAGCAGTTCTTC
CDR3: CASRTSGTYNEQFF